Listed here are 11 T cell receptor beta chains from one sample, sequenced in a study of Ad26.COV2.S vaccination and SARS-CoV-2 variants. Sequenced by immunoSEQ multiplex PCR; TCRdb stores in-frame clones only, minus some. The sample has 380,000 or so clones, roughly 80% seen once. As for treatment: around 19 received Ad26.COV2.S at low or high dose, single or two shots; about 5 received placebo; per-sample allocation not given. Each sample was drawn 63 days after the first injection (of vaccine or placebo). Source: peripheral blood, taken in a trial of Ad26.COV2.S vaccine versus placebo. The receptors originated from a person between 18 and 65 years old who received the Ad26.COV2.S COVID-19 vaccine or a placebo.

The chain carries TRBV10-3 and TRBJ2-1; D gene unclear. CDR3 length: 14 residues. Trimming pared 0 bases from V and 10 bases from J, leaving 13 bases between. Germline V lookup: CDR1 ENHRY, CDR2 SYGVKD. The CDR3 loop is CAISESDAAVEQFF. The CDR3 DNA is TGTGCCATCAGTGAGTCCGATGCGGCTGTGGAGCAGTTCTTC.

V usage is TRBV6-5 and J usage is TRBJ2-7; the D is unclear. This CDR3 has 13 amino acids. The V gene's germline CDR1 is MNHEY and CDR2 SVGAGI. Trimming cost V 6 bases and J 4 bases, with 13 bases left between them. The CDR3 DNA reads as TGTGCCAGCAGGCTCAGCCAAGGGTACGAGCAGTACTTC. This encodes CASRLSQGYEQYF.

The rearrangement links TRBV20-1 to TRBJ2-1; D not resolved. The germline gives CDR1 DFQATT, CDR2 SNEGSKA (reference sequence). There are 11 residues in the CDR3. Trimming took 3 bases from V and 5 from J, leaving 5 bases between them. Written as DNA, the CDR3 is TGCAGTGCTAGGGTGAACAATGAGCAGTTCTTC. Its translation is CSARVNNEQFF.

CDR3 DNA sequence: TGCGCCAGCAGCCCCGTGGGAATAGAGCGGGGCACTGAAGCTTTCTTT. As protein: CASSPVGIERGTEAFF. This chain uses TRBV5-1 with TRBJ1-1; no clear D gene. This CDR3 spans 16 amino acids. Looked up from germline, CDR1 is SGHRS and CDR2 is YFSETQ. V was trimmed by 4 bases and J by 4 bases, leaving 20 bases between them.

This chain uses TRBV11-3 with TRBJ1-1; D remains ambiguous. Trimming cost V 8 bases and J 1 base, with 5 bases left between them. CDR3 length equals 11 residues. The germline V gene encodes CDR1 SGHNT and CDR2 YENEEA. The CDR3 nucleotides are TGTGCCAGCGTCCAGAACACTGAAGCTTTCTTT. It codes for CASVQNTEAFF. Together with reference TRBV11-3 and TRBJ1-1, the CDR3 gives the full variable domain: EAGVVQSPRYKIIEKKQPVAFWCNPISGHNTLYWYLQNLGQGPELLIRYENEEAVDDSQLPKDRFSAERLKGVDSTLKIQPAELGDSAVYLCASVQNTEAFFGQGTRLTVV.

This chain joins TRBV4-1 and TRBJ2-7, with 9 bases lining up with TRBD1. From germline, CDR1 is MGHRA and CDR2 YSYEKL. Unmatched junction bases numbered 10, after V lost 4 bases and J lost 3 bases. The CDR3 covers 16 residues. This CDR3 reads CASSRDLGQGVYEQYF. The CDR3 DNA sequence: TGCGCCAGCAGCCGTGACCTGGGACAGGGAGTCTACGAGCAGTACTTC.

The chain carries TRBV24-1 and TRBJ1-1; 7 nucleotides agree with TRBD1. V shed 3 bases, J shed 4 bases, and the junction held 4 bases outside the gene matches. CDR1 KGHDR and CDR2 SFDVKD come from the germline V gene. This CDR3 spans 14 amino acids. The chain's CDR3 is CATSDGQGVTEAFF. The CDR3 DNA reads TGTGCCACCAGTGATGGTCAGGGGGTCACTGAAGCTTTCTTT.

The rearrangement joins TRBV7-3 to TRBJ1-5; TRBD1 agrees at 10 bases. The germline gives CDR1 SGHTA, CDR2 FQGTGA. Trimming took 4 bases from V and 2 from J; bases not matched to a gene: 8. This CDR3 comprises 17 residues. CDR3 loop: CASSSGDRGRGNQPQHF. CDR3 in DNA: TGTGCCAGCAGCTCGGGGGACAGGGGACGGGGCAATCAGCCCCAGCATTTT.

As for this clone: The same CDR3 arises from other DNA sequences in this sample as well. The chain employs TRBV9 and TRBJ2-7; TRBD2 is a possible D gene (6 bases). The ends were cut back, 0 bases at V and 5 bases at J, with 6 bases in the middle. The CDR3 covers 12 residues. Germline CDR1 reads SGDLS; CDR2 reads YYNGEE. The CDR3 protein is CASSVGGDEQYF. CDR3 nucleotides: TGTGCCAGCAGCGTAGGGGGGGACGAGCAGTACTTC.

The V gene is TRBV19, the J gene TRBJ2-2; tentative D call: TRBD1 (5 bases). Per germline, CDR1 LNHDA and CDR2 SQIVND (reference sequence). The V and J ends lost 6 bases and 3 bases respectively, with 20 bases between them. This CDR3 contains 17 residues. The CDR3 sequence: CASRPDGEGAHTGELFF. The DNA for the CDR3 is TGTGCCAGTAGACCTGATGGAGAAGGGGCACACACCGGGGAGCTGTTTTTT.

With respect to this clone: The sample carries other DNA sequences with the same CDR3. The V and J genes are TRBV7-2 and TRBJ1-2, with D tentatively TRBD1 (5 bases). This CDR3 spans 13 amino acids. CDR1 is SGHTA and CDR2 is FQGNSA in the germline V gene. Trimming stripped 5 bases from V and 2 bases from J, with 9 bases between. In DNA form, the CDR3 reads TGTGCCAGCAGCCTAGGGGTAAACTATGGCTACACCTTC. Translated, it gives CASSLGVNYGYTF.